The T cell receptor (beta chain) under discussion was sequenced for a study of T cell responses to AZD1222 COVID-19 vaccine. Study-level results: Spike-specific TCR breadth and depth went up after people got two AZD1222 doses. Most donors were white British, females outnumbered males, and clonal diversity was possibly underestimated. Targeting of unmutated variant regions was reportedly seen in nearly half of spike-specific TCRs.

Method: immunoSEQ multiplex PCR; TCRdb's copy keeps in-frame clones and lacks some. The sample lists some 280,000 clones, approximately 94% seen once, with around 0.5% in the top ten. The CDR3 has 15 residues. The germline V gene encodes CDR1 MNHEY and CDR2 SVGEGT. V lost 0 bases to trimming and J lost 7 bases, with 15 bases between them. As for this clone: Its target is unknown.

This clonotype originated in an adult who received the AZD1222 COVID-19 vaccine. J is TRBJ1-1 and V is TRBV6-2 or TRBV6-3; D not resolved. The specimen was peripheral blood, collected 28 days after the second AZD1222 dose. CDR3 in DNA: TGTGCCAGCAGTTACTCTAGGGCAAGTCGAGATGAAGCTTTCTTT. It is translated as CASSYSRASRDEAFF.